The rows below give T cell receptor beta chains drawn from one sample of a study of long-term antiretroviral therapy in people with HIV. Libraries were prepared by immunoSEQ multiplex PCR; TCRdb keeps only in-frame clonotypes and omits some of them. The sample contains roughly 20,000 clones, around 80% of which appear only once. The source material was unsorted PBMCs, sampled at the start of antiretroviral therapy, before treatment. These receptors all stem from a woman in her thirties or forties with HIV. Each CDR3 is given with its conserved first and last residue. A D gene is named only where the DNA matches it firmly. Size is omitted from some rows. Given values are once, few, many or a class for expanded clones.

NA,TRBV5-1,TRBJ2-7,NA,TGCGCCAGCAGCTTGGTACAAAGGGTGGGTGAGCAGTACTTC,CASSLVQRVGEQYF
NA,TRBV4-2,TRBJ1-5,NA,TGTGCCAGCAGCCTTCAGCTCGACAGCGAATTGGGCAATCAGCCCCAGCATTTT,CASSLQLDSELGNQPQHF
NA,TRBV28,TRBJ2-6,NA,TGTGCCAGTGGCAGGGAGGTAATTTCTGGGGCCAACGTCCTGACTTTC,CASGREVISGANVLTF
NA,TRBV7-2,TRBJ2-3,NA,TGTGCCAGCAGCTTCAGACGAGATACGCAGTATTTT,CASSFRRDTQYF
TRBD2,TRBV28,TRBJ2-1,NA,TGTGCCAGCAGTTTACTAGCGGGGTACAATGAGCAGTTCTTC,CASSLLAGYNEQFF
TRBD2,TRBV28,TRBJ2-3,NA,TGTGCCAGCAGTTTAGCGGGGGGCACCAACGAAGATACGCAGTATTTT,CASSLAGGTNEDTQYF
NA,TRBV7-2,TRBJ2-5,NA,TGTGCCAGCAGCTTAGGAAGCTTGGCGGGGCAAGAGACCCAGTACTTC,CASSLGSLAGQETQYF
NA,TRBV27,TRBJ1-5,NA,TGTGCCAGCACGGGTTCGGACCAGGGAGGCAATCAGCCCCAGCATTTT,CASTGSDQGGNQPQHF
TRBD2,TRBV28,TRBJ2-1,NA,TGTGCCAGCAGTTTACGAGCGGGGGTCGGCAATGAGCAGTTCTTC,CASSLRAGVGNEQFF
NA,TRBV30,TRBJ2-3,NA,TGTGCCTGGAGTGGGGACCGGCGGGATACGCAGTATTTT,CAWSGDRRDTQYF
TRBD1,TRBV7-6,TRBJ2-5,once,TGTGCCAGCAGTTGGGGACAGGGCGGAGAGACCCAGTACTTC,CASSWGQGGETQYF
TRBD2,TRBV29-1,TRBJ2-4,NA,TGCAGCGTCGCAAGGACTAGCGGGGGAGCCAAAAACATTCAGTACTTC,CSVARTSGGAKNIQYF
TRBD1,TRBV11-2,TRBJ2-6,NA,TGTGCCAGCAGCAGATCAGGGACAGCAAGCTCTGGGGCCAACGTCCTGACTTTC,CASSRSGTASSGANVLTF
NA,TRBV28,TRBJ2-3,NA,TGTGCCAGCAGTTTAGTTTGGACAGCTAGCACAGATACGCAGTATTTT,CASSLVWTASTDTQYF
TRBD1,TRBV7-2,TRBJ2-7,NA,TGTGCCAGCAGCCATAGGGGGACAGGGGCCTCCTACGAGCAGTACTTC,CASSHRGTGASYEQYF
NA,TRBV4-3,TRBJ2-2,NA,TGCGCCAGCAGCCATGCGAACACCGGGGAGCTGTTTTTT,CASSHANTGELFF
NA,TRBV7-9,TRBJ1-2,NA,TGTGCCAGCAGCTTTAGGACTCCCGGGGGGACCTCCAATGGCTACACCTTC,CASSFRTPGGTSNGYTF
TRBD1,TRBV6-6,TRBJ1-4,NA,TGTGCCAGCAGTTACGGCGGACAGGGGCGCCTGGAACTGTTTTTT,CASSYGGQGRLELFF
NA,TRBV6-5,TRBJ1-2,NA,TGTGCCAGCAGTAGGGGGGCTGACTATGGCTACACCTTC,CASSRGADYGYTF
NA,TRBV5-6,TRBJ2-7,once,TGTGCCAGCAGCTTGGTGGAGCAGTACTTC,CASSLVEQYF
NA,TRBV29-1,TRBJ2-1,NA,TGCAGCGTTGGGGCAGGGATGGGTTACAATGAGCAGTTCTTC,CSVGAGMGYNEQFF
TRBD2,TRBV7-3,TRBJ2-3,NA,TGTGCCAGCAGCTGGGGACTAGCGGGCGCAGATACGCAGTATTTT,CASSWGLAGADTQYF
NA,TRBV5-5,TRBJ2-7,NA,TGTGCCAGCAGCGGGGGTGACCACTACGAGCAGTACTTC,CASSGGDHYEQYF
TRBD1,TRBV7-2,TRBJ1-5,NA,TGTGCCAGCAGCGCGACAGGGTCGAGAAGCAATCAGCCCCAGCATTTT,CASSATGSRSNQPQHF
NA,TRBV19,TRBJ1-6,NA,TGTGCCAGTAGTATTGGAAGACAGCTCTATAATTCACCCCTCCACTTT,CASSIGRQLYNSPLHF
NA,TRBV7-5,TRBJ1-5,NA,TGTGTCAGAAGCTCTGGTGGGACAGAAATAAATCAGCCCCAGCATTTT,CVRSSGGTEINQPQHF
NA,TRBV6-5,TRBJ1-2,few,TGTGCCAGCAGTTATGGGAGAAACTATGGCTACACCTTC,CASSYGRNYGYTF
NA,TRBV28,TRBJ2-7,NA,TGTGCCAGCAGTTTCACCCCTTACGGGTACCCCTACGAGCAGTACTTC,CASSFTPYGYPYEQYF
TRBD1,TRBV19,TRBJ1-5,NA,TGTGCCAGTAGTATAGGGGGACAGGGGATGGGCAACAATCAGCCCCAGCATTTT,CASSIGGQGMGNNQPQHF
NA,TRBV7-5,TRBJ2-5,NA,TGTGTCAGAAGCTTAGGAAATGTTCAAGAGACCCAGTACTTC,CVRSLGNVQETQYF
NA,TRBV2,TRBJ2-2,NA,TGTGCCAGCGGGGCAGGGGATACCGGGGAGCTGTTTTTT,CASGAGDTGELFF
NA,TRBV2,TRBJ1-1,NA,TGTGCCAGCAGGACGACCGCAGGGCTGGTGAACACTGAAGCTTTCTTT,CASRTTAGLVNTEAFF
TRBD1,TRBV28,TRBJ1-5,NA,TGTGCCAGCAGTTTATTGGGGACAGGTCAGCCCCAGCATTTT,CASSLLGTGQPQHF
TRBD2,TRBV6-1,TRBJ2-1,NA,TGTGCCAGCAACCCGGGACTAGATAGAGCCGATGAGCAGTTCTTC,CASNPGLDRADEQFF
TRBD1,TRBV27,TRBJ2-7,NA,TGTGCCAGCAGTTTATACAGGGGAACAAACGAGCAGTACTTC,CASSLYRGTNEQYF
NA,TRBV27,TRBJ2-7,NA,TGTGCCAGCAGTTTATCGAGGGGACAATCCTACGAGCAGTACTTC,CASSLSRGQSYEQYF
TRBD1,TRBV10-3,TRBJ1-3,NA,TGTGCCATCACTGGGGACAGGGTAAACACCATATATTTT,CAITGDRVNTIYF
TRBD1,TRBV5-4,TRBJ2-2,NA,TGTGCCAGCAGTCCCGGGACAGGGGGCAGGGGGGAGCTGTTTTTT,CASSPGTGGRGELFF
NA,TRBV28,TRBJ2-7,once,TGTGCCAGCAGTCAGAACTCCTACGAGCAGTACTTC,CASSQNSYEQYF
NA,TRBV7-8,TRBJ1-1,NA,TGTGCCAGCAGCTTAGTTTTCCGGGCGGGATCAAGGGTGAACACTGAAGCTTTCTTT,CASSLVFRAGSRVNTEAFF
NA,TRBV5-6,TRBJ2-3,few,TGTGCCAGCAGCCTGGGACCGGACACAGATACGCAGTATTTT,CASSLGPDTDTQYF
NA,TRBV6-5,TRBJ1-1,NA,TGTGCCAGCAGTTACCTCTCTGAAGCTTTCTTT,CASSYLSEAFF
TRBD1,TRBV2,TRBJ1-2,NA,TGTGCCAGCAGTGACAGGGGGACGTTTAACTATGGCTACACCTTC,CASSDRGTFNYGYTF
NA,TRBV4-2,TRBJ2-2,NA,TGTGCCAGCAGCCAAGATCGGGAGGAGCTGTTTTTT,CASSQDREELFF
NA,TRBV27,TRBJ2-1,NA,TGTGCCAGCACCCTGGGGCTAGGCGATGAGCAGTTCTTC,CASTLGLGDEQFF